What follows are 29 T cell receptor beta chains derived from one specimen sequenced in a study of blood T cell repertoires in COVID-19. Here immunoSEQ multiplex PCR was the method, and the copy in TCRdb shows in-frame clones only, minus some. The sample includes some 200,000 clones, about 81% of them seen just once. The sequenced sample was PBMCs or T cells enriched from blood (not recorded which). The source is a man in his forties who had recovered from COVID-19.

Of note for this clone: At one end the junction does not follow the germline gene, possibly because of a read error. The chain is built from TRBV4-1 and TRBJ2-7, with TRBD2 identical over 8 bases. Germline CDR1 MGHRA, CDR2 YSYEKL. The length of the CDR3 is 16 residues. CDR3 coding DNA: TGCGCCAGCAGCCCGTCCCCCGGGACTAGGTTACTTCAGCAGCACTTC. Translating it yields CASSPSPGTRLLQQHF.

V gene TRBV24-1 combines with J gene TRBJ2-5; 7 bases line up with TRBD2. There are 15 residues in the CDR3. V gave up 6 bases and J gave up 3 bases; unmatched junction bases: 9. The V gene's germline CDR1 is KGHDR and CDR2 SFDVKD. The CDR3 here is CATSPSWGGKETQYF. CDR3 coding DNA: TGTGCCACCAGTCCCTCCTGGGGGGGAAAAGAGACCCAGTACTTC.

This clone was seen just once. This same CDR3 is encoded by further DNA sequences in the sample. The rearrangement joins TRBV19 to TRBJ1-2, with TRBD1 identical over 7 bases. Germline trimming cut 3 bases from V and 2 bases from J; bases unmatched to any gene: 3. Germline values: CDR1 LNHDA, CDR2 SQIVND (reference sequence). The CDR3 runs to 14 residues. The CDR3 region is CASSILQGNYGYTF. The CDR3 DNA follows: TGTGCCAGTAGTATCCTACAGGGGAACTATGGCTACACCTTC.

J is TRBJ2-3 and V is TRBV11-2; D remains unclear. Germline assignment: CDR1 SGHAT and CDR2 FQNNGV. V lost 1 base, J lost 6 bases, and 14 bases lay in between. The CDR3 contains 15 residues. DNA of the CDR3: TGTGCCAGCAGCTTAGTAATAGATCCTCGGGATACGCAGTATTTT. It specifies CASSLVIDPRDTQYF.

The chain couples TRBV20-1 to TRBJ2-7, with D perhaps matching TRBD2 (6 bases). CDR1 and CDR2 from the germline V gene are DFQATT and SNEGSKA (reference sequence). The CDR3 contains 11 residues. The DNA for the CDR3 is TGCAGGGTCGGCGGGGCCTACGAGCAGTACTTC. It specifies CRVGGAYEQYF.

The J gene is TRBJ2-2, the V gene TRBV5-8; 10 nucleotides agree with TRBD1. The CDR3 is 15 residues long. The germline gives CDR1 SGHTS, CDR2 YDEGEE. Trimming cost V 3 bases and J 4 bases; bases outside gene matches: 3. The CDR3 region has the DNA TGTGCCAGCAGCTCTGGACAGGGGGTCACCGGGGAGCTGTTTTTT. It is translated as CASSSGQGVTGELFF.

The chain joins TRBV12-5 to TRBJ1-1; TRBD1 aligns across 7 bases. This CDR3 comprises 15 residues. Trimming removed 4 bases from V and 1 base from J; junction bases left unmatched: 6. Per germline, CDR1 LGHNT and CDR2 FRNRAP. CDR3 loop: CASGSHRGWNTEAFF. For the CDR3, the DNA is TGTGCTAGTGGTTCCCACAGGGGCTGGAACACTGAAGCTTTCTTT.

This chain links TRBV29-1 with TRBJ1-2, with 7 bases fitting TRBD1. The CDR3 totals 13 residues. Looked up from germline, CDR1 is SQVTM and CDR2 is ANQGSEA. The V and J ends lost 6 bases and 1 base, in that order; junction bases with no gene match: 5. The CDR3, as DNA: TGCAGCGTACAGGGGCAAAGTAACTATGGCTACACCTTC. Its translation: CSVQGQSNYGYTF. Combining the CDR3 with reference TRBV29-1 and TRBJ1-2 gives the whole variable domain SAVISQKPSRDICQRGTSLTIQCQVDSQVTMMFWYRQQPGQSLTLIATANQGSEATYESGFVIDKFPISRPNLTFSTLTVSNMSPEDSSIYLCSVQGQSNYGYTFGSGTRLTVV.

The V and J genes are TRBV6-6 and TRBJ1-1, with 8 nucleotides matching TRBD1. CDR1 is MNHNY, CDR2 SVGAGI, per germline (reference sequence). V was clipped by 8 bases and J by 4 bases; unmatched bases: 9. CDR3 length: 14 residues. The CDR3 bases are TGTGCCAGCGGGTTACAGGGGGTGGTCACTGAAGCTTTCTTT. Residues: CASGLQGVVTEAFF.

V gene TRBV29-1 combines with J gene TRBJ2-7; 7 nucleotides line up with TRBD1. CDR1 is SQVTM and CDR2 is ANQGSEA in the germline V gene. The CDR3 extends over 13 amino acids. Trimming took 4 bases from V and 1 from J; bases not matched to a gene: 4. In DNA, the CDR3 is TGCAGCGTTGCCGGGACAGTGTCCTACGAGCAGTACTTC. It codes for CSVAGTVSYEQYF.

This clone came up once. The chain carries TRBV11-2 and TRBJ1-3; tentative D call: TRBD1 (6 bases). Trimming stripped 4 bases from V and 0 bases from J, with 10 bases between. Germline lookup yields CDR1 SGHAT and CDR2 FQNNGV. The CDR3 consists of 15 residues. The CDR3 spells CASSSRGSSGNTIYF. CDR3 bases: TGTGCCAGCAGCTCCAGGGGTTCCTCTGGAAACACCATATATTTT.

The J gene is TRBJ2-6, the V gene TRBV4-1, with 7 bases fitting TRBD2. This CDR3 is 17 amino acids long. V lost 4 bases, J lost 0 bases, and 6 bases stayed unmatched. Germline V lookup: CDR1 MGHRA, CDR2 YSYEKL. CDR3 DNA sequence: TGCGCCAGCAGCCGGGAGGGTGTAAGCTCTGGGGCCAACGTCCTGACTTTC. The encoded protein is CASSREGVSSGANVLTF.

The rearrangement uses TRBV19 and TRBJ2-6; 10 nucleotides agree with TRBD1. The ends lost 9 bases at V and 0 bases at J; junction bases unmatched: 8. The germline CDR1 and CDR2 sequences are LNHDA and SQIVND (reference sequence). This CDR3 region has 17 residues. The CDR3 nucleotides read TGTGCCAGCCGGGACAGGGGCCTCCCCTCTGGGGCCAACGTCCTGACTTTC. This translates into CASRDRGLPSGANVLTF.

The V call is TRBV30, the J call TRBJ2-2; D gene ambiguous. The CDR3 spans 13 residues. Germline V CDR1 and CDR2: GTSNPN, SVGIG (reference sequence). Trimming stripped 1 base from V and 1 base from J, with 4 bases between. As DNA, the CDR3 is TGTGCCTGGAGTGGACAGAACACCGGGGAGCTGTTTTTT. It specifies CAWSGQNTGELFF.

The DNA of the CDR3 is TGTGCCAGCAGTATCCAGGGGGGATCGGCAAGTGGAACCCAGTACTTC. This codes for CASSIQGGSASGTQYF. The V and J genes are TRBV2 and TRBJ2-5; D is possibly TRBD1 (7 bases). CDR1 and CDR2 from the germline V gene are SNHLY and FYNNEI. The CDR3 extends over 16 amino acids. V lost 5 bases and J 8 bases, leaving 24 bases between the germline ends.

CDR3 sequence: CASSNRYRPGVWKLFF. The CDR3 bases are TGTGCCAGCAGCAATAGGTACCGGCCAGGGGTTTGGAAACTGTTTTTT. The genes are TRBV21-1 and TRBJ1-4; no check of the table's D call, TRBD1, against the DNA was made. TRBV21-1 is annotated as a pseudogene. The CDR3 has 16 residues.

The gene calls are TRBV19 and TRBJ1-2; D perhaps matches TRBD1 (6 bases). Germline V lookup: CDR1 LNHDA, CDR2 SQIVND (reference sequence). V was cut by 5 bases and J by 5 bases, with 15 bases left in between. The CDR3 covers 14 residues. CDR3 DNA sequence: TGTGCCAGTAGTGGAGGCAGGGGACCTTATGGCTACACCTTC. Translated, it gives CASSGGRGPYGYTF.

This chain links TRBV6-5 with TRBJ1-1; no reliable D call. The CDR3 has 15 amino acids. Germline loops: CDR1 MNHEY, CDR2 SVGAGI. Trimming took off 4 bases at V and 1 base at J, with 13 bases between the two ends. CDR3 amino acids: CASSFQRGWNTEAFF. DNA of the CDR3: TGTGCCAGCAGTTTCCAACGAGGGTGGAACACTGAAGCTTTCTTT.

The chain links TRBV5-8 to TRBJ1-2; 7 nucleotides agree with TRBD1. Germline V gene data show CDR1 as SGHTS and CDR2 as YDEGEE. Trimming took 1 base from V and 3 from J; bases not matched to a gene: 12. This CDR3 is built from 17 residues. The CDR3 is CASSLLTGTGVDYGYTF. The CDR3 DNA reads TGTGCCAGCAGCTTGCTGACAGGGACCGGAGTAGACTATGGCTACACCTTC.

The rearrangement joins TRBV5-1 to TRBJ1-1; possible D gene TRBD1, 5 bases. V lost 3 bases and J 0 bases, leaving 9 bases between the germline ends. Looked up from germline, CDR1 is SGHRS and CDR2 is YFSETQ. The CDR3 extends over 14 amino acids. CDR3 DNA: TGCGCCAGCAGCTCGGACACTTTGAACACTGAAGCTTTCTTT. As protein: CASSSDTLNTEAFF.

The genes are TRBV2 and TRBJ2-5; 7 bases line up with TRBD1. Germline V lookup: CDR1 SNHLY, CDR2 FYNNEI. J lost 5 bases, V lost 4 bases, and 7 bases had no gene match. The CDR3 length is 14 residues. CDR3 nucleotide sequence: TGTGCCAGCAGTGCAGTAGGGGGCGCGGAGACCCAGTACTTC. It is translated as CASSAVGGAETQYF.

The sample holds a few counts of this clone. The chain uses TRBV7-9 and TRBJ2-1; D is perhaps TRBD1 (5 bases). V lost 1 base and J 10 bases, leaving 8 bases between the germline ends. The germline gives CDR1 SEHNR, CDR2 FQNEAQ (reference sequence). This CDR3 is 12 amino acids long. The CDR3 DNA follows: TGTGCCAGCAGCTTAGAGGGGAACGAGCAGTTCTTC. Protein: CASSLEGNEQFF. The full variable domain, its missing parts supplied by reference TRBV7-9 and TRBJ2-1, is DTGVSQNPRHKITKRGQNVTFRCDPISEHNRLYWYRQTLGQGPEFLTYFQNEAQLEKSRLLSDRFSAERPKGSFSTLEIQRTEQGDSAMYLCASSLEGNEQFFGPGTRLTVL.

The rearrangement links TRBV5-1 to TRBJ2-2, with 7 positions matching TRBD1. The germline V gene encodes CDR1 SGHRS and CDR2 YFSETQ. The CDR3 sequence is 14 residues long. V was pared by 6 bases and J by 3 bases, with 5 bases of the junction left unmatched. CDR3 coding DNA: TGCGCCAGCACCGCCGGGACAGACACCGGGGAGCTGTTTTTT. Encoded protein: CASTAGTDTGELFF.

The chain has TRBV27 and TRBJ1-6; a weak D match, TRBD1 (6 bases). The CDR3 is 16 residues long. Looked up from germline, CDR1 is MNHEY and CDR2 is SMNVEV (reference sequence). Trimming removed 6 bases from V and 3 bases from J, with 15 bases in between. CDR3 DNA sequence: TGTGCCAGCAGCCGACAGGTCAACAGCTATAATTCACCCCTCCACTTT. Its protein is CASSRQVNSYNSPLHF.

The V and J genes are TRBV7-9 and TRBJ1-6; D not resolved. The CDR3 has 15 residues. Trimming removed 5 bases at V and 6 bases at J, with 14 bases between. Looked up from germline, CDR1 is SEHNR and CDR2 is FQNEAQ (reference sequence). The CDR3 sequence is CASSLATGGNSPLHF. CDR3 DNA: TGTGCCAGCAGCCTCGCCACCGGTGGTAATTCACCCCTCCACTTT.

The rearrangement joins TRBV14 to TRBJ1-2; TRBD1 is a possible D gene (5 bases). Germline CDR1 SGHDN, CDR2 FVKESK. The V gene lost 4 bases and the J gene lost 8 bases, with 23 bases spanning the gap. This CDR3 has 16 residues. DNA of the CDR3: TGTGCCAGCAGCCGCAATAACGGGGGGACGGAAAGCGGCTACACCTTC. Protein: CASSRNNGGTESGYTF.

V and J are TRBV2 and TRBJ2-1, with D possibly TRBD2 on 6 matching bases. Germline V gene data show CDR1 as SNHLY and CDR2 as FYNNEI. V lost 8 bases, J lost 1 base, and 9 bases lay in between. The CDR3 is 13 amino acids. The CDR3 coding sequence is TGTGCCAGCTCGGGAGTATCCTACAATGAGCAGTTCTTC. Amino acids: CASSGVSYNEQFF.

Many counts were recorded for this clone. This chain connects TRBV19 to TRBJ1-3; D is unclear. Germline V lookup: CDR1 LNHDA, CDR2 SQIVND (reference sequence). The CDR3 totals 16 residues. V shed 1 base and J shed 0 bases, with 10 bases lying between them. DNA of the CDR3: TGTGCCAGTAGTATAGGCGGAGGCGACTCTGGAAACACCATATATTTT. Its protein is CASSIGGGDSGNTIYF.

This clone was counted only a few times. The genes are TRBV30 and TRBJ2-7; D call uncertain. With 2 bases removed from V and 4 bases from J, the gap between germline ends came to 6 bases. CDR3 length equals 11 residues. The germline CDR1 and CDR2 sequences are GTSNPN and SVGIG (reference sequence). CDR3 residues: CAWSSQYEQYF. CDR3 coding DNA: TGTGCCTGGAGTTCCCAGTACGAGCAGTACTTC.